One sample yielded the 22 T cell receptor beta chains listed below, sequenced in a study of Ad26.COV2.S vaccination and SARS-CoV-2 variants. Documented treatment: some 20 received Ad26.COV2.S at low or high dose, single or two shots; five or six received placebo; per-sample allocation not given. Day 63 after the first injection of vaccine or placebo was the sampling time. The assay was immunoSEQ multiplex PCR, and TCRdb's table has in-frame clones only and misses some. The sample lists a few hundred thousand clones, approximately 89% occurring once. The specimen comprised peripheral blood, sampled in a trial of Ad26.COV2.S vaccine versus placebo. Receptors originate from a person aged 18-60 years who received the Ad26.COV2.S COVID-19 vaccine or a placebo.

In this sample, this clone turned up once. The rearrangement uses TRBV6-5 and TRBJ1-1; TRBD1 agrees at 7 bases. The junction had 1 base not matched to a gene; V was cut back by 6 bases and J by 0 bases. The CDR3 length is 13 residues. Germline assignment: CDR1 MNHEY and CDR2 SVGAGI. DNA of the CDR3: TGTGCCAGCAGGGGACAGATGAACACTGAAGCTTTCTTT. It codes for CASRGQMNTEAFF.

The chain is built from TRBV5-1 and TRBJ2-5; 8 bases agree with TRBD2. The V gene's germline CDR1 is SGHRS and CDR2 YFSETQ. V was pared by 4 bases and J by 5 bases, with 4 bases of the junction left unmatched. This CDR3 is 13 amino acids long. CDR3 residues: CASSPGGSETQYF. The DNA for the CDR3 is TGCGCCAGCAGCCCGGGGGGGTCGGAGACCCAGTACTTC.

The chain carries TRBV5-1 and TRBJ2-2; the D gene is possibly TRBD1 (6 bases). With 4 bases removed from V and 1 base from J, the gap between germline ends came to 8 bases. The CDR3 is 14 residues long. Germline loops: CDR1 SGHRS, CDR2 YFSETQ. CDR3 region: CASSGGQNTGELFF. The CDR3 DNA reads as TGCGCCAGCAGCGGGGGACAGAACACCGGGGAGCTGTTTTTT.

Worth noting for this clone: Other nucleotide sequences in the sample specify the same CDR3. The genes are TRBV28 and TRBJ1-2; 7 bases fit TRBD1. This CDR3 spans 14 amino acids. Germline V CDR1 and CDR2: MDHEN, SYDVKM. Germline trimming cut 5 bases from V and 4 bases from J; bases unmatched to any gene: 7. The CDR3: CASSPGQRFYGYTF. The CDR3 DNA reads TGTGCCAGCAGTCCGGGACAGAGATTCTATGGCTACACCTTC.

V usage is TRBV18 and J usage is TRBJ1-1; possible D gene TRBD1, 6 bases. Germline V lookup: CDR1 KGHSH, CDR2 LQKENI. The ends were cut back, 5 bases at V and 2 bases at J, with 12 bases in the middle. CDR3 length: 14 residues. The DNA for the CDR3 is TGTGCCAGCTCAGTCGGACAGTTTAACACTGAAGCTTTCTTT. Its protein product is CASSVGQFNTEAFF.

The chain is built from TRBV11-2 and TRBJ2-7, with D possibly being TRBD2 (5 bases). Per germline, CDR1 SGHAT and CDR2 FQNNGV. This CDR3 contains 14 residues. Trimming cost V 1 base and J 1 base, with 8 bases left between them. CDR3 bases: TGTGCCAGCAGCTTAGGGGGAGATTCCTACGAGCAGTACTTC. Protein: CASSLGGDSYEQYF. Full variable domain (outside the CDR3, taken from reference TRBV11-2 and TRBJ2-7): EAGVAQSPRYKIIEKRQSVAFWCNPISGHATLYWYQQILGQGPKLLIQFQNNGVVDDSQLPKDRFSAERLKGVDSTLKIQPAKLEDSAVYLCASSLGGDSYEQYFGPGTRLTVT.

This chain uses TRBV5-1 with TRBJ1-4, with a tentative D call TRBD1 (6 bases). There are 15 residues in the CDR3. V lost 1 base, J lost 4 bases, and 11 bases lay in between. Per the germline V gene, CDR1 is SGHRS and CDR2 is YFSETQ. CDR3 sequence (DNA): TGCGCCAGCAGCTTGATCGGACAGTTTAATGAAAAACTGTTTTTT. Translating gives CASSLIGQFNEKLFF.

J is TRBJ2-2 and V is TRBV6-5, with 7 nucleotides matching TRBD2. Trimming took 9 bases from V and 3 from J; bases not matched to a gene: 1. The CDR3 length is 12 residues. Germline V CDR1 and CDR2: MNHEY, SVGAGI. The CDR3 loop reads CASRGDTGELFF. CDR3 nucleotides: TGTGCCAGTCGGGGGGACACCGGGGAGCTGTTTTTT.

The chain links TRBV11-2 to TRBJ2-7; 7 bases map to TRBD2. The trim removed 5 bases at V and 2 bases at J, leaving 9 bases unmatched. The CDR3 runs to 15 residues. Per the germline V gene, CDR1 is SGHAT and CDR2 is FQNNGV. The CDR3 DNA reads TGTGCCAGCAGCCCGGCTCCTAGCGGAACCTACGAGCAGTACTTC. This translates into CASSPAPSGTYEQYF.

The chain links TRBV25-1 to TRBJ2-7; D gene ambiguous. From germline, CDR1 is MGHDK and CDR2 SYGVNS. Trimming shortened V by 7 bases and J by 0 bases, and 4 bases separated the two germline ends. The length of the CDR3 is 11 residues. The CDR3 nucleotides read TGTGCCAGCACCTCCTCCTACGAGCAGTACTTC. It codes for CASTSSYEQYF.

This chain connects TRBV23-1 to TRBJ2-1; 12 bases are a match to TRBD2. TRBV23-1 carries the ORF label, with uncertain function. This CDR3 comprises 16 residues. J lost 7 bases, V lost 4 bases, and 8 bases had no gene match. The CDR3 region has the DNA TGCGCCAGCAGTCGCCGGGGACTAGCGGGTATAAATGAGCAGTTCTTC. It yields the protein CASSRRGLAGINEQFF.

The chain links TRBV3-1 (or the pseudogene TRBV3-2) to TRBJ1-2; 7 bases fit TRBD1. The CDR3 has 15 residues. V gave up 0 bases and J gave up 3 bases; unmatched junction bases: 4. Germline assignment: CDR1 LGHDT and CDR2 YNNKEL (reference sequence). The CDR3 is CASSQDNRGDYGYTF. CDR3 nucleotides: TGTGCCAGCAGCCAAGACAACAGGGGCGACTATGGCTACACCTTC.

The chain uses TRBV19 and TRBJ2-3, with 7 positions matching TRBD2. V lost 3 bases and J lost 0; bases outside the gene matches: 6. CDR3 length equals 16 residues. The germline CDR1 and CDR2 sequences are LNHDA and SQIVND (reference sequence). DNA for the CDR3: TGTGCCAGTAGTATGGCTAGCGGAGCTAGCACAGATACGCAGTATTTT. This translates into CASSMASGASTDTQYF.

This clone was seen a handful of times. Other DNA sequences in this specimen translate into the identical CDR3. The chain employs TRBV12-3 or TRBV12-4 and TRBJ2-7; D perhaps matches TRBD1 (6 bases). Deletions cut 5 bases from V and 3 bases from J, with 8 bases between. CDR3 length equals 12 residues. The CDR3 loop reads CASSPDSYEQYF. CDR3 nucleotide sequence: TGTGCCAGCAGTCCGGACAGCTACGAGCAGTACTTC.

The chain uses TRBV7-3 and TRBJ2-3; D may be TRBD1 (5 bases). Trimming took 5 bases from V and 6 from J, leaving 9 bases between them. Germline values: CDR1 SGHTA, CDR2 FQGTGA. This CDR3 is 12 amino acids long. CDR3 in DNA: TGTGCCAGCAGCGGGGCTCAGGATACGCAGTATTTT. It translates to CASSGAQDTQYF. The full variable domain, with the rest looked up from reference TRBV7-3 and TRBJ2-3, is GAGVSQTPSNKVTEKGKYVELRCDPISGHTALYWYRQSLGQGPEFLIYFQGTGAADDSGLPNDRFFAVRPEGSVSTLKIQRTERGDSAVYLCASSGAQDTQYFGPGTRLTVL.

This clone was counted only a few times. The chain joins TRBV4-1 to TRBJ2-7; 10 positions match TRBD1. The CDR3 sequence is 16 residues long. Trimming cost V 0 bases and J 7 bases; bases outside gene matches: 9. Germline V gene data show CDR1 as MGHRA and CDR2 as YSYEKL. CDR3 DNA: TGCGCCAGCAGCCAAGATGGGGGACAGGGGAGCAGAGAGCAGTACTTC. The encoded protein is CASSQDGGQGSREQYF.

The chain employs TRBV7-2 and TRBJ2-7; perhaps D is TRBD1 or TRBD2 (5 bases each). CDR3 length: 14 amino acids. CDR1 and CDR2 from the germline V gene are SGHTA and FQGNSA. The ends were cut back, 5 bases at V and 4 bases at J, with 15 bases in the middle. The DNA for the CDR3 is TGTGCCAGCAGCCGGGGACGGACGAGATACGAGCAGTACTTC. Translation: CASSRGRTRYEQYF.

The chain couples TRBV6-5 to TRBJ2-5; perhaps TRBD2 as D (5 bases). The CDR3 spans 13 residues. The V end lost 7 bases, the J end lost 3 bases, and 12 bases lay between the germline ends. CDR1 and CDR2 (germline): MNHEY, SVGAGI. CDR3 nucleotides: TGTGCCAGCACGAGGGAGAGGAAAGAGACCCAGTACTTC. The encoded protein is CASTRERKETQYF.

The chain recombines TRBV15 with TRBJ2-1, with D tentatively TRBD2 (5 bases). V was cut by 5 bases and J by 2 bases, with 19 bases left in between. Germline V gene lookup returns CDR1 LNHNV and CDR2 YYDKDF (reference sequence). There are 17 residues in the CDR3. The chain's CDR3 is CATSLSRTFEAYNEQFF. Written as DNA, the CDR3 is TGTGCCACCAGCCTATCCAGGACTTTCGAGGCCTACAATGAGCAGTTCTTC.

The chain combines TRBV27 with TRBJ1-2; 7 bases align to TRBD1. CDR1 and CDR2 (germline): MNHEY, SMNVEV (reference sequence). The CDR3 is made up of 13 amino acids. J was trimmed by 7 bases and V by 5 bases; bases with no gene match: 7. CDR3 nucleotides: TGTGCCAGCAGTCGGAGGGGGCCTGGTGGCTACACCTTC. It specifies CASSRRGPGGYTF.

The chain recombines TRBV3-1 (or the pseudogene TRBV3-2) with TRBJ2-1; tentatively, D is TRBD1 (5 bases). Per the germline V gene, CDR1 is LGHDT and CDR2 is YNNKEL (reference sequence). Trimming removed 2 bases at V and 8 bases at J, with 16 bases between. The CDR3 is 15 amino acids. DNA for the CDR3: TGTGCCAGCAGCCAAAGACGGGCCAAGGGGTATGAGCAGTTCTTC. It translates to CASSQRRAKGYEQFF.

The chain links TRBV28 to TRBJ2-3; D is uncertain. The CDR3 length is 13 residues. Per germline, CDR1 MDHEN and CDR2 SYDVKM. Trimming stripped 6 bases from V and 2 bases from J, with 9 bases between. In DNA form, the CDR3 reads TGTGCCAGCAGGGCTACAAACACAGATACGCAGTATTTT. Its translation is CASRATNTDTQYF.